This TCR beta chain was sequenced during a study of Graves' ophthalmopathy and Graves' hyperthyroidism. As concerns this clonotype: Its antigen remains unidentified.

Amplified TCR beta CDR3 regions were obtained using RNA transcripts as template. Second-round multiplex PCR came after first-round RT-PCR with HTBI primers. Via MiXCR, TCRdb re-called the multiplex PCR reads, giving one row per CDR3 protein. This table has around 1,200,000 distinct CDR3 sequences, about two fifths appearing once. Study-wide results and caveats: Ophthalmopathy progression predictions by the model showed around 72% specificity and approximately 69% sensitivity. Blood also harbored most expanded thyroid clonotypes above 0.001 frequency.

Establishment of the diagnosis relied upon clinical symptoms, serum thyroxine, TRAb, thyroid ultrasound and orbital computed tomography. Germline V CDR1 and CDR2: MGHDK, SYGVNS. Losses at the gene ends were 6 bases for V and 2 bases for J; bases not matched to a gene: 10. This CDR3 is 16 amino acids long. Sequencing input: peripheral blood or thyroid tissue (not recorded which). This receptor was taken from an adult man with Graves' hyperthyroidism. This chain uses TRBV25-1 with TRBJ2-7; TRBD1 aligns across 10 bases. CDR3 coding DNA: TGTGCCAGCAGCGATCTAGGGACAGGGGATCCCTACGAGCAGTACTTC. This encodes CASSDLGTGDPYEQYF.